This T cell receptor (beta chain) is drawn from a study of blood T cell repertoires in COVID-19. About the research overall: Some COVID-19 samples were acute and others convalescent; all came from the United States, Italy and Spain. From T cells, B-cell-depleted T cells, or PBMCs came the material, which was cDNA or gDNA.

CDR3 length: 18 residues. Germline CDR1 is MNHEY and CDR2 is SVGEGT. The trim removed 6 bases at V and 0 bases at J, leaving 13 bases unmatched. As originally analysed: Estimation of nucleated cell counts was performed using reference gene primer amplification. Clones were sequenced by immunoSEQ multiplex PCR, and TCRdb holds only the in-frame ones, with some missing. D and trimming were read from the DNA, whereas the V and J calls and clone size are those reported in that table. The sample consists of some 90,000 clones, 80% of them appearing once. This TCR derives from an older woman with acute or convalescent COVID-19. V is TRBV6-2 or TRBV6-3 and J is TRBJ1-3; TRBD1 matches at 8 bases. The sequenced material came from peripheral blood. The CDR3 coding sequence is TGTGCCAGCAGCCGTACCTCCGGGACAGGATTCTCTGGAAACACCATATATTTT. Protein sequence: CASSRTSGTGFSGNTIYF.